These 16 T cell receptor beta chains were sequenced from one sample in a study of blood T cell repertoires in COVID-19. Produced via immunoSEQ multiplex PCR; TCRdb's table is partial and in-frame only. Altogether 85,000 to 120,000 clones are present, roughly 92% being singletons, with the ten largest covering under 2%. The material sequenced was peripheral blood. These receptors were taken from a woman between 45 and 60 years old with COVID-19, enrolled during active disease.

This clone was picked up a small number of times. The rearrangement joins TRBV30 to TRBJ1-6; D call uncertain. V lost 2 bases and J lost 9, with 20 bases in between. Germline V CDR1 and CDR2: GTSNPN, SVGIG (reference sequence). CDR3 length: 16 amino acids. The CDR3 sequence is CAWSPSGFGLFSPLHF. DNA of the CDR3: TGTGCCTGGAGTCCATCGGGGTTCGGACTTTTTTCACCCCTCCACTTT.

The chain couples TRBV3-1 (or the pseudogene TRBV3-2) to TRBJ2-1; 7 nucleotides agree with TRBD2. Germline V gives CDR1 LGHDT, CDR2 YNNKEL (reference sequence). J was trimmed by 15 bases and V by 4 bases; bases with no gene match: 9. This CDR3 contains 12 residues. CDR3: CASSRRGTTWFF. The CDR3 region has the DNA TGTGCCAGCAGCCGTCGCGGGACTACTTGGTTCTTC.

The CDR3 DNA follows: TGTGCCAGCAGCTCAGGGGTCATGGAAAATTCACCCCTCCACTTT. Amino acids: CASSSGVMENSPLHF. V usage is TRBV11-2 and J usage is TRBJ1-6; perhaps TRBD1 as D (6 bases). The CDR3 sequence is 15 residues long. Germline loops: CDR1 SGHAT, CDR2 FQNNGV. Trimming took 4 bases from V and 7 from J, leaving 14 bases between them. Together with reference TRBV11-2 and TRBJ1-6, the CDR3 gives the full variable domain: EAGVAQSPRYKIIEKRQSVAFWCNPISGHATLYWYQQILGQGPKLLIQFQNNGVVDDSQLPKDRFSAERLKGVDSTLKIQPAKLEDSAVYLCASSSGVMENSPLHFGNGTRLTVT.

The rearrangement links TRBV4-2 to TRBJ2-3, with D possibly TRBD2 on 7 matching bases. The germline V gene encodes CDR1 LGHNA and CDR2 YNFKEQ. V was trimmed by 4 bases and J by 2 bases, leaving 16 bases between them. The CDR3 is 16 residues long. The CDR3: CASSRGGRQNTDTQYF. The DNA of the CDR3 is TGTGCCAGCAGCCGCGGGGGCCGCCAAAACACAGATACGCAGTATTTT.

The chain couples TRBV27 to TRBJ1-2; TRBD1 matches 7 bases. This CDR3 region has 16 residues. The J segment lost 2 bases and the V segment lost 7 bases, leaving 13 bases of the junction unmatched. Germline V gene data show CDR1 as MNHEY and CDR2 as SMNVEV (reference sequence). CDR3 amino acids: CASKPTGMVWNYGYTF. As DNA, the CDR3 is TGTGCCAGCAAGCCGACAGGGATGGTATGGAACTATGGCTACACCTTC.

The DNA of the CDR3 is TGTGCCAGCAGTCTAGGACAGGGATGGACTGAAGCTTTCTTT. Translation: CASSLGQGWTEAFF. V is TRBV27 and J is TRBJ1-1, with TRBD1 matching over 8 bases. There are 14 residues in the CDR3. Germline trimming cut 5 bases from V and 5 bases from J; bases unmatched to any gene: 7. Germline V gene sequence: CDR1 MNHEY, CDR2 SMNVEV (reference sequence).

The V gene is TRBV6-1, the J gene TRBJ2-7; 8 bases are shared with TRBD2. V was pared by 3 bases and J by 2 bases, with 12 bases of the junction left unmatched. The CDR3 loop spans 17 amino acids. Germline V gene sequence: CDR1 MNHNS, CDR2 SASEGT. The CDR3 nucleotides are TGTGCCAGCAGTGACCCGAGGGGACTAGGAGGCGCCTACGAGCAGTACGTC. It encodes CASSDPRGLGGAYEQYV.

V and J are TRBV7-2 and TRBJ1-2, with D perhaps TRBD1 (6 bases). Trimming took 1 base from V and 8 from J, leaving 17 bases between them. Germline V gene sequence: CDR1 SGHTA, CDR2 FQGNSA. This CDR3 has 15 amino acids. CDR3 nucleotide sequence: TGTGCCAGCAGCTTAGGGGGGGGCGCTTCGGGCGGCTACACCTTC. Translating it yields CASSLGGGASGGYTF. Supplemented by reference TRBV7-2 and TRBJ1-2, the full variable domain reads GAGVSQSPSNKVTEKGKDVELRCDPISGHTALYWYRQSLGQGLEFLIYFQGNSAPDKSGLPSDRFSAERTGGSVSTLTIQRTQQEDSAVYLCASSLGGGASGGYTFGSGTRLTVV.

The J gene is TRBJ2-2, the V gene TRBV5-4; D remains ambiguous. The ends were cut back, 0 bases at V and 3 bases at J, with 3 bases in the middle. The germline gives CDR1 SGHNT, CDR2 YYREEE (reference sequence). CDR3 size: 13 residues. The CDR3: CASSLADTGELFF. The CDR3, as DNA: TGTGCCAGCAGCTTGGCAGACACCGGGGAGCTGTTTTTT. The entire variable domain, with the rest obtained from reference TRBV5-4 and TRBJ2-2, is as follows: ETGVTQSPTHLIKTRGQQVTLRCSSQSGHNTVSWYQQALGQGPQFIFQYYREEENGRGNFPPRFSGLQFPNYSSELNVNALELDDSALYLCASSLADTGELFFGEGSRLTVL.

J is TRBJ1-1 and V is TRBV11-2, with D possibly TRBD1 on 6 matching bases. Per germline, CDR1 SGHAT and CDR2 FQNNGV. There are 14 residues in the CDR3. V dropped 1 base and J dropped 5 bases, with 11 bases sitting between them. CDR3 residues: CASSLGQDTTEAFF. The CDR3 DNA follows: TGTGCCAGCAGCTTAGGACAGGATACAACTGAAGCTTTCTTT.

The gene calls are TRBV5-1 and TRBJ2-4, with 7 bases identical to TRBD1. Germline values: CDR1 SGHRS, CDR2 YFSETQ. The V gene end was trimmed by 1 base and the J gene end by 3 bases; junction bases not matched to a gene: 7. CDR3 size: 16 residues. The CDR3 reads CASSLSTGANKNIQYF. Here the CDR3 DNA reads TGCGCCAGCAGCTTGAGCACAGGGGCTAACAAAAACATTCAGTACTTC.

The chain employs TRBV28 and TRBJ1-6, with a possible D match to TRBD1 (6 bases). V lost 7 bases to trimming and J lost 3 bases, with 16 bases between them. The CDR3 is 16 amino acids. The V gene's germline CDR1 is MDHEN and CDR2 SYDVKM. The CDR3 bases are TGTGCCAGCACCCCGGGGGGGGCTCACTATAATTCACCCCTCCACTTT. Translating it yields CASTPGGAHYNSPLHF.

The chain carries TRBV5-1 and TRBJ2-1, with D uncertain. Trimming stripped 5 bases from V and 4 bases from J, with 13 bases between. The CDR3 runs to 14 residues. CDR1 SGHRS and CDR2 YFSETQ come from the germline V gene. The CDR3 loop is CASRALDLYNEQFF. CDR3 in DNA: TGCGCCAGCAGAGCGCTAGATCTATACAATGAGCAGTTCTTC.

CDR3: CASSRSGVRNGYTF. CDR3 nucleotide sequence: TGTGCCAGTAGTAGATCAGGGGTTAGGAATGGCTACACCTTC. This sequence joins TRBV19 and TRBJ1-2; D possibly corresponds to TRBD1 (6 bases). V gave up 4 bases and J gave up 6 bases, with 15 bases separating them. This CDR3 has 14 residues. Germline CDR1 reads LNHDA; CDR2 reads SQIVND (reference sequence).

This chain links TRBV18 with TRBJ1-2; D is perhaps TRBD1 (6 bases). The CDR3 sequence is 14 residues long. Between the trimmed V and J ends, which lost 4 bases and 8 bases, there was a span of 17 bases. CDR1 and CDR2 from the germline V gene are KGHSH and LQKENI. CDR3 residues: CASSLGTTVLGYTF. The CDR3 DNA reads TGTGCCAGCTCACTCGGGACAACCGTGCTAGGCTACACCTTC.

The chain is built from TRBV7-8 and TRBJ2-5; TRBD2 agrees at 8 bases. The trim removed 5 bases at V and 5 bases at J, leaving 7 bases unmatched. CDR1 and CDR2 from the germline V gene are SGHVS and FQNEAQ. This CDR3 contains 14 residues. The CDR3 bases are TGTGCCAGCAGCCCAAGCGGGGGCAGGGAGACCCAGTACTTC. Its protein product is CASSPSGGRETQYF. Full variable domain (rest looked up from reference TRBV7-8 and TRBJ2-5): GAGVSQSPRYKVAKRGQDVALRCDPISGHVSLFWYQQALGQGPEFLTYFQNEAQLDKSGLPSDRFFAERPEGSVSTLKIQRTQQEDSAVYLCASSPSGGRETQYFGPGTRLLVL.